These T cell receptor beta chains were read from a single sample in a study of identical twins. TCRdb redid the calling of the 5' RACE reads with MiXCR, one entry per CDR3 protein. The data contain 540,000 or so distinct CDR3 sequences, 20% to 25% of them singletons. These same data were also listed under a study on yellow fever vaccine responses in identical twins.

Sequencing was done on a sample of CD4+ T cells sorted from blood. These receptor sequences come from a woman younger than 35 in good health. Both conserved end residues are trimmed from each CDR3.

V gene	CDR3 length	J gene	CDR3 protein
TRBV20-1	12	TRBJ2-1	SARDSLTYKEQF
TRBV20-1	14	TRBJ2-3	SATAGTGVGTDTQY
TRBV27	13	TRBJ2-7	ASSPRQGRIAEQY
TRBV3-1	13	TRBJ1-6	ASSQGVGYNSPLH
TRBV11-2	15	TRBJ2-2	ASSPYPGGLYTGELF
TRBV5-4	13	TRBJ2-1	ASSPGERLGNEQF
TRBV6-5	13	TRBJ2-7	ASSYRLADIYEQY
TRBV20-1	10	TRBJ1-2	SARDGGRGYT
TRBV24-1	11	TRBJ1-5	ATSGTGFQPQH
TRBV4-2	9	TRBJ2-7	ASSHIGEQY
TRBV28	12	TRBJ2-7	ASSLETGHYEQY
TRBV12-3/TRBV12-4	11	TRBJ1-6	ASSLSGSSPLH
TRBV11-1	13	TRBJ2-1	ASSFIAGAYNEQF
TRBV5-1	15	TRBJ2-2	ASSLTSGSGVTGELF
TRBV12-3/TRBV12-4	15	TRBJ2-3	ASSPDRGLMGTDTQY
TRBV12-3/TRBV12-4	15	TRBJ2-1	ASSSPKTSGIYNEQF
TRBV6-6	11	TRBJ1-1	ASSYSSSTEAF
TRBV19	13	TRBJ1-5	ASTPGQGQNQPQH
TRBV24-1	12	TRBJ2-1	ATSVAGDYNEQF
TRBV20-1	13	TRBJ2-7	SARGVGGAAYEQY
TRBV20-1	13	TRBJ1-6	SASNGVRPNSPLH